The entry below gives a single T cell receptor (beta chain) sequence along with its context. As yet, its antigen is unknown. The data derive from a study of cytomegalovirus exposure and HLA in healthy donors. Study as a whole: The same platform as the approximately 640 first-cohort repertoires was used for the roughly 130 validation repertoires, a later analysis reported.

V was shortened by 0 bases and J by 6 bases, with 17 bases between the two germline ends. The CDR3 is 16 residues long. Germline V CDR1 and CDR2: LGHNA, YSLEER. General study points: The study labeled fewer than 200 TCR beta chains cytomegalovirus-associated. Reported results showed that the classifier diagnosed cytomegalovirus status with high specificity and sensitivity. The dataset shows that most TCR sequences were rare, while some public TCRs occurred in many donors.

The protocol was immunoSEQ multiplex PCR, while the TCRdb copy is restricted to in-frame clones and leaves out a portion. Of 120,000 or so clones listed, over 85% are singletons. The material sequenced was PBMCs. The chain is built from TRBV4-3 and TRBJ1-2; D not certain. The sequence came from a woman younger than 35 in good health and CMV-seronegative. CDR3 DNA sequence: TGCGCCAGCAGCCAAGACGGAGGGAATGGCGACAATGGCTACACCTTC. As protein: CASSQDGGNGDNGYTF.